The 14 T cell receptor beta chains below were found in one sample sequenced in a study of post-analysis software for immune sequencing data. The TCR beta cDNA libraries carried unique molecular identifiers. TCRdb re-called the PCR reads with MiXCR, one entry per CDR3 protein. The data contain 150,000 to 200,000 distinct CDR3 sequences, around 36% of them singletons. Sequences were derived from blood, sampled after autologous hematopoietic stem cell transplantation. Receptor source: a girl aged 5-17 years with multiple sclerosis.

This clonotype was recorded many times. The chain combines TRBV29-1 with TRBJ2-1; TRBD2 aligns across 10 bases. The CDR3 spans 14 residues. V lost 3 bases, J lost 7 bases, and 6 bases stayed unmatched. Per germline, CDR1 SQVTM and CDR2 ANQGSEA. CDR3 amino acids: CSVEGTSGANEQFF. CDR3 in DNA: TGCAGCGTTGAGGGAACTAGCGGGGCGAATGAGCAGTTCTTC.

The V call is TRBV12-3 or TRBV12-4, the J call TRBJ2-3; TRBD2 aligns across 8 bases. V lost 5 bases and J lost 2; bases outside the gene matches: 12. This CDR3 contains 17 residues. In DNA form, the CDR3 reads TGTGCCAGCAGTGCCACTAGCGGAAGGGAGCTCACAGATACGCAGTATTTT. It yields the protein CASSATSGRELTDTQYF.

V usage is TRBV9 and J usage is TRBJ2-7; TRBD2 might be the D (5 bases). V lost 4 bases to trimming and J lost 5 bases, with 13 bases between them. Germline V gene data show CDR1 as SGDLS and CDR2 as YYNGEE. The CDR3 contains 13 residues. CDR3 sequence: CASSPSGENEQYF. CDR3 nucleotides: TGTGCCAGCAGCCCTAGTGGGGAGAACGAGCAGTACTTC.

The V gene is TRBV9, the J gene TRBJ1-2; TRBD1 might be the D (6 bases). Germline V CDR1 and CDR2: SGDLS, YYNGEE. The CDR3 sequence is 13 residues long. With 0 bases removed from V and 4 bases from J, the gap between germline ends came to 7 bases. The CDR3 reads CASSVGGGYGYTF. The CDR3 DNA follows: TGTGCCAGCAGCGTAGGAGGGGGCTATGGCTACACCTTC. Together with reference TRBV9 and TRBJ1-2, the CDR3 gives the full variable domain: DSGVTQTPKHLITATGQRVTLRCSPRSGDLSVYWYQQSLDQGLQFLIQYYNGEERAKGNILERFSAQQFPDLHSELNLSSLELGDSALYFCASSVGGGYGYTFGSGTRLTVV.

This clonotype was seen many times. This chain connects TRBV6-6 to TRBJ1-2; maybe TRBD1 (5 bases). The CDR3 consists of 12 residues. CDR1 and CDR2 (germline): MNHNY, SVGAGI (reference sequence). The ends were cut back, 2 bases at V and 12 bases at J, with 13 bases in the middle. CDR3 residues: CASSYRGVENTF. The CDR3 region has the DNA TGTGCCAGCAGTTACCGAGGGGTAGAGAACACCTTC.

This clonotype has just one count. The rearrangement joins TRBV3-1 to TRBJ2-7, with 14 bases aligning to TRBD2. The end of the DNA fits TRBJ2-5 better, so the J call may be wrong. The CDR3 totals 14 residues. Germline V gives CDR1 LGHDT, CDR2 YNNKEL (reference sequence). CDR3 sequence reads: CASGGTSGSETQYF. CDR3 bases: TGTGCCAGCGGCGGGACTAGCGGGAGTGAGACCCAGTACTTC.

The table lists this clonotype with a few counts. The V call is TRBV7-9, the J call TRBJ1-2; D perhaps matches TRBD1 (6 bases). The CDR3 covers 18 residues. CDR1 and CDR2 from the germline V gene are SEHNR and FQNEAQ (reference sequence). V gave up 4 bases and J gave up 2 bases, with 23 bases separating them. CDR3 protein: CASSSHTARERGNYGYTF. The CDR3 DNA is TGTGCCAGCAGCTCACATACAGCGAGGGAGAGGGGGAACTATGGCTACACCTTC.

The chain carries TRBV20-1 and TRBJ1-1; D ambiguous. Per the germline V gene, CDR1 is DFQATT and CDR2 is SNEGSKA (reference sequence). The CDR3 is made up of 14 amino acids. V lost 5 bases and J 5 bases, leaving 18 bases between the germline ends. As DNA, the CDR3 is TGCAGTGCTCACTCAGTAAAAGTGGGGACTGAAGCTTTCTTT. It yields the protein CSAHSVKVGTEAFF.

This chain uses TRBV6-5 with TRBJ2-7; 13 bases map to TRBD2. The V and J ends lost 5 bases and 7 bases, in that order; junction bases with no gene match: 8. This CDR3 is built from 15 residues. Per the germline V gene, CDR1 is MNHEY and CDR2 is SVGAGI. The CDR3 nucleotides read TGTGCCAGCAGTCTGACTAGCGGGAGGCCTCGGGAGCAGTACTTC. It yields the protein CASSLTSGRPREQYF.

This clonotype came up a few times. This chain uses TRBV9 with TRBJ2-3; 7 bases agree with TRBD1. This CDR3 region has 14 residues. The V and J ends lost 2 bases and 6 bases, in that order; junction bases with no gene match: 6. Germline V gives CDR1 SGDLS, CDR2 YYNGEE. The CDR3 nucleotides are TGTGCCAGCAGCGTGACACAGGGGCTGGATACGCAGTATTTT. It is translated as CASSVTQGLDTQYF.

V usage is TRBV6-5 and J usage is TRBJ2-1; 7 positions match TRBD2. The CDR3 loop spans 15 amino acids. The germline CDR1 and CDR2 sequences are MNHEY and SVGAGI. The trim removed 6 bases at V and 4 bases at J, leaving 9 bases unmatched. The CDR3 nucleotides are TGTGCCAGCAGCTGGGGGGGAGCGGGATACAATGAGCAGTTCTTC. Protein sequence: CASSWGGAGYNEQFF.

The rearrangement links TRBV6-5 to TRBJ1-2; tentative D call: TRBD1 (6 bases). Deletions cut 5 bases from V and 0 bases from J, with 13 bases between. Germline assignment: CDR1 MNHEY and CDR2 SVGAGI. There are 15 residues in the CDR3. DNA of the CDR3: TGTGCCAGCAGTGCAACCGGGACAACTAACTATGGCTACACCTTC. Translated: CASSATGTTNYGYTF.

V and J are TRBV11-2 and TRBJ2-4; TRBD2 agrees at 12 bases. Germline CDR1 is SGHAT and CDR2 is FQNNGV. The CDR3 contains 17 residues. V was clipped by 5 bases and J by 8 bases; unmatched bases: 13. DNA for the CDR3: TGTGCCAGCAGCCTGGACCGGACTAGCGGGAAGGTATACATTCAGTACTTC. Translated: CASSLDRTSGKVYIQYF. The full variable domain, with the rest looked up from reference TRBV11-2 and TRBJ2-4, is EAGVAQSPRYKIIEKRQSVAFWCNPISGHATLYWYQQILGQGPKLLIQFQNNGVVDDSQLPKDRFSAERLKGVDSTLKIQPAKLEDSAVYLCASSLDRTSGKVYIQYFGAGTRLSVL.

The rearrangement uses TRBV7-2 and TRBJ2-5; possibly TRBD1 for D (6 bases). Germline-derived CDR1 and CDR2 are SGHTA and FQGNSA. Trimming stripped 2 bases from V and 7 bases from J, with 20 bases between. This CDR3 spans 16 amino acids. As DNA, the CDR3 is TGTGCCAGCAGCTTAACCCCCACCAGAGTAGGGGGGACCCAGTACTTC. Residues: CASSLTPTRVGGTQYF.